The 16 T cell receptor beta chains presented below share a single source sample, sequenced in a study of blood T cell repertoires in COVID-19. Some clones are missing from TCRdb's copy, which holds only in-frame ones; the method was immunoSEQ multiplex PCR. The repertoire includes about 360,000 clones, roughly 86% of them detected once, and around 3% sits in the top ten. The sample taken for sequencing was peripheral blood. Receptor source: a human donor in a cohort sampled during active COVID-19.

The chain combines TRBV9 with TRBJ2-5; D may be TRBD1 (7 bases). Germline V gene data show CDR1 as SGDLS and CDR2 as YYNGEE. This CDR3 has 16 amino acids. V gave up 0 bases and J gave up 1 base, with 13 bases separating them. DNA of the CDR3: TGTGCCAGCAGCGTAGGATCAGGGGGGCTCCAAGAGACCCAGTACTTC. Translating gives CASSVGSGGLQETQYF.

The rearrangement uses TRBV3-1 (or the pseudogene TRBV3-2) and TRBJ1-2; 8 nucleotides agree with TRBD1. The germline V gene has CDR1 LGHDT and CDR2 YNNKEL (reference sequence). The CDR3 sequence is 15 residues long. The J segment lost 10 bases and the V segment lost 4 bases, leaving 14 bases of the junction unmatched. The CDR3 region is CASSPSLRDRLAYTF. CDR3 DNA sequence: TGTGCCAGCAGCCCAAGCTTACGGGACAGGTTGGCCTACACCTTC.

The chain uses TRBV6-5 and TRBJ1-2; TRBD1 aligns across 8 bases. J was trimmed by 4 bases and V by 6 bases; bases with no gene match: 7. This CDR3 has 14 amino acids. Germline CDR1 MNHEY, CDR2 SVGAGI. The CDR3, as DNA: TGTGCCAGCAGAAGCGGACAGGGTGGCTATGGCTACACCTTC. Protein product: CASRSGQGGYGYTF.

Worth noting for this clone: This same CDR3 is encoded by further DNA sequences in the sample. The V and J genes are TRBV5-6 and TRBJ2-3, with D uncertain. Trimming pared 1 base from V and 6 bases from J, leaving 3 bases between. CDR1 is SGHDT, CDR2 YYEEEE, per germline. The CDR3 is made up of 11 amino acids. This chain's CDR3 is CASSLSDTQYF. For the CDR3, the DNA is TGTGCCAGCAGCTTGTCGGATACGCAGTATTTT.

The chain employs TRBV15 and TRBJ1-2; 7 bases are shared with TRBD1. J lost 4 bases, V lost 3 bases, and 14 bases had no gene match. This CDR3 comprises 17 residues. Germline CDR1 reads LNHNV; CDR2 reads YYDKDF (reference sequence). CDR3 residues: CATSRESSRQGLYGYTF. CDR3 nucleotides: TGTGCCACCAGCAGGGAATCTTCGAGACAGGGACTCTATGGCTACACCTTC.

The rearrangement uses TRBV3-1 (or the pseudogene TRBV3-2) and TRBJ1-6; 8 bases align to TRBD1. With 0 bases clipped from V and 7 bases from J, the junction kept 8 bases outside the gene matches. The CDR3 is 17 residues long. Germline CDR1 is LGHDT and CDR2 is YNNKEL (reference sequence). CDR3 amino acids: CASSQELGRGRNSPLHF. The CDR3 DNA follows: TGTGCCAGCAGCCAAGAACTCGGCAGGGGGCGGAATTCACCCCTCCACTTT.

This clone has only one observation. The V gene is TRBV27, the J gene TRBJ1-1; D might be TRBD1 (6 bases). The CDR3 extends over 14 amino acids. Trimming took 7 bases from V and 4 from J, leaving 16 bases between them. The germline V gene encodes CDR1 MNHEY and CDR2 SMNVEV (reference sequence). DNA for the CDR3: TGTGCCAGCAACCTAGCAGGGGCGGGCACTGAAGCTTTCTTT. Its protein product is CASNLAGAGTEAFF.

The chain links TRBV2 to TRBJ1-1, with D possibly being TRBD1 (5 bases). Trimming removed 7 bases at V and 6 bases at J, with 18 bases between. Per the germline V gene, CDR1 is SNHLY and CDR2 is FYNNEI. The CDR3 is made up of 14 amino acids. CDR3 bases: TGTGCCAGCAAGCTGATCAGGGATGGGCCTGAAGCTTTCTTT. It is translated as CASKLIRDGPEAFF.

The chain employs TRBV27 and TRBJ2-7; TRBD2 aligns across 7 bases. Germline lookup yields CDR1 MNHEY and CDR2 SMNVEV (reference sequence). V lost 4 bases, J lost 3 bases, and 12 bases stayed unmatched. The CDR3 covers 16 residues. CDR3 bases: TGTGCCAGCAGTTCACCCACAGCGGGACGGGGCTACGAGCAGTACTTC. It is translated as CASSSPTAGRGYEQYF.

This clone appeared a single time. The V gene is TRBV20-1, the J gene TRBJ2-7; tentative D call: TRBD1 (5 bases). The CDR3 consists of 10 residues. With 3 bases removed from V and 5 bases from J, the gap between germline ends came to 5 bases. Germline CDR1 and CDR2: DFQATT and SNEGSKA (reference sequence). The CDR3 bases are TGCAGTGCTAGGGGGCACGAGCAGTACTTC. The encoded protein is CSARGHEQYF.

The rearrangement uses TRBV20-1 and TRBJ1-4, with D unresolved. The germline V gene encodes CDR1 DFQATT and CDR2 SNEGSKA (reference sequence). This CDR3 is 11 amino acids long. V lost 5 bases, J lost 5 bases, and 6 bases lay in between. CDR3 protein: CSASNNEKLFF. In DNA form, the CDR3 reads TGCAGTGCTTCTAACAATGAAAAACTGTTTTTT.

This chain connects TRBV23-1 to TRBJ1-3; the match to TRBD1 covers 12 bases. TRBV23-1 is identified as an open reading frame with a role that is uncertain. V lost 1 base and J lost 5; bases outside the gene matches: 15. The CDR3 runs to 20 residues. CDR3: CASSQWKGTGGLRQRNTIYF. The CDR3 DNA is TGCGCCAGCAGTCAATGGAAGGGGACAGGGGGCCTGAGACAACGAAACACCATATATTTT.

This clone was counted between two and nine times. The rearrangement joins TRBV5-1 to TRBJ2-7; 7 bases match TRBD2. Unmatched junction bases numbered 8, after V lost 2 bases and J lost 6 bases. Germline assignment: CDR1 SGHRS and CDR2 YFSETQ. The CDR3 is 14 amino acids. CDR3 in DNA: TGCGCCAGCAGCTTTTTAGGCAGGGAGGGCGAGCAGTACTTC. The encoded protein is CASSFLGREGEQYF.

The chain recombines TRBV4-1 with TRBJ1-3, with D tentatively TRBD1 (5 bases). The CDR3 covers 16 residues. With 3 bases removed from V and 0 bases from J, the gap between germline ends came to 12 bases. Germline V gene sequence: CDR1 MGHRA, CDR2 YSYEKL. As DNA, the CDR3 is TGCGCCAGCAGCCACCGACAGTCGAACTCTGGAAACACCATATATTTT. It yields the protein CASSHRQSNSGNTIYF.

This chain joins TRBV2 and TRBJ2-7; 11 bases are a match to TRBD2. Germline V gene data show CDR1 as SNHLY and CDR2 as FYNNEI. The V segment lost 3 bases and the J segment 6 bases; nucleotides outside the gene matches: 4. The CDR3 sequence is 14 residues long. DNA of the CDR3: TGTGCCAGCAGTGATATAGCGGGGGGGCTCGAGCAGTACTTC. Translating it yields CASSDIAGGLEQYF.

The chain links TRBV9 to TRBJ2-2; 8 positions match TRBD1. Trimming cost V 6 bases and J 2 bases; bases outside gene matches: 9. This CDR3 is 16 amino acids long. Germline CDR1 and CDR2: SGDLS and YYNGEE. CDR3 bases: TGTGCCAGCACCCGGACAGGGACGCCAAACACCGGGGAGCTGTTTTTT. Protein product: CASTRTGTPNTGELFF.